Following are 12 T cell receptor beta chains from one sample sequenced in a study of cytomegalovirus exposure and HLA in healthy donors. PCR was performed using 60 Vbeta and 13 Jbeta primers. Produced via immunoSEQ multiplex PCR; TCRdb's table is partial and in-frame only. This sample has around 190,000 clones, with over 75% found just once. The material sequenced was PBMCs. These receptors were collected from a woman in her 30s in good health and CMV-seronegative.

The CDR3 nucleotides are TGCGCCAGCAGCTTCGCACAGACCTACGAGCAGTACTTC. Encoded protein: CASSFAQTYEQYF. This chain connects TRBV5-1 to TRBJ2-7; D unclear. The ends were cut back, 2 bases at V and 2 bases at J, with 8 bases in the middle. CDR1 and CDR2 from the germline V gene are SGHRS and YFSETQ. This CDR3 spans 13 amino acids.

CDR3 nucleotides: TGTGCCAGCAGCTTCCATTCACCCCTCCACTTT. Residues: CASSFHSPLHF. The chain carries TRBV2 and TRBJ1-6, with D unclear. Germline V gene lookup returns CDR1 SNHLY and CDR2 FYNNEI. CDR3 length: 11 residues. V dropped 6 bases and J dropped 8 bases, with 5 bases sitting between them.

The chain couples TRBV6-1 to TRBJ2-7, with D perhaps TRBD2 (5 bases). Germline values: CDR1 MNHNS, CDR2 SASEGT. The CDR3 sequence is 13 residues long. V was cut by 5 bases and J by 7 bases, with 15 bases left in between. CDR3 DNA sequence: TGTGCCAGCAGTCGGGGATTCATCTCAGAGCAGTACTTC. Protein: CASSRGFISEQYF.

This clone was observed a few times. The J gene is TRBJ1-4, the V gene TRBV5-1; a possible D gene is TRBD1 (5 bases). Trimming stripped 2 bases from V and 8 bases from J, with 13 bases between. The CDR3 is made up of 14 amino acids. Germline V CDR1 and CDR2: SGHRS, YFSETQ. The CDR3 nucleotides are TGCGCCAGCAGCTTTGGACACCTGGAAGAAAAACTGTTTTTT. It translates to CASSFGHLEEKLFF.

In its sample, this clone was seen a few times. V gene TRBV27 combines with J gene TRBJ2-7; 7 bases align to TRBD2. The CDR3 runs to 15 residues. Germline trimming cut 3 bases from V and 3 bases from J; bases unmatched to any gene: 8. Germline CDR1 MNHEY, CDR2 SMNVEV (reference sequence). The DNA for the CDR3 is TGTGCCAGCAGTTTTGGTACTAGCGTGCACTACGAGCAGTACTTC. Translated: CASSFGTSVHYEQYF.

Of note for this clone: The conserved closing phenylalanine or tryptophan is absent in this CDR3, likely reflecting a read error. This chain connects TRBV7-7 to TRBJ2-6; D possibly corresponds to TRBD2 (6 bases). Germline V gives CDR1 SSHAT, CDR2 FNYEAQ (reference sequence). V lost 0 bases and J 0 bases, leaving 15 bases between the germline ends. The CDR3 extends over 19 amino acids. The CDR3 bases are TGTGCCAGCAGCTTAGCGGTGGGGGGTAAGAGCTCTGGGGCCAACGTCCTGACTCTC. It is translated as CASSLAVGGKSSGANVLTL.

This sequence joins TRBV6-1 and TRBJ2-1; tentative D call: TRBD2 (6 bases). The CDR3 spans 16 residues. The germline gives CDR1 MNHNS, CDR2 SASEGT. The V and J ends lost 2 bases and 2 bases respectively, with 13 bases between them. CDR3 DNA: TGTGCCAGCAGTGAAATGAGAGGACTACCCTACAATGAGCAGTTCTTC. This translates into CASSEMRGLPYNEQFF.

The chain couples TRBV29-1 to TRBJ2-5; D unclear. With the DNA end fitting TRBJ2-7 better, the J assignment may be wrong. Germline assignment: CDR1 SQVTM and CDR2 ANQGSEA. The CDR3 contains 14 residues. Here the CDR3 reads CSVEENSISYEQYF. CDR3 bases: TGCAGCGTTGAAGAAAACAGCATCTCCTACGAGCAGTACTTC.

This rearrangement joins TRBV6-5 to TRBJ2-7, with TRBD2 identical over 8 bases. The ends lost 6 bases at V and 7 bases at J; junction bases unmatched: 11. The CDR3 extends over 14 amino acids. The V gene's germline CDR1 is MNHEY and CDR2 SVGAGI. The CDR3 DNA is TGTGCCAGCAGGACCGGACGGGGGGGGCGGGAGCAGTACTTC. This translates into CASRTGRGGREQYF.

The chain carries TRBV6-1 and TRBJ2-7; 7 bases match TRBD2. The CDR3 totals 13 residues. Trimming at V came to 0 bases and at J to 6 bases, leaving 2 bases not matched to a gene. Germline-derived CDR1 and CDR2 are MNHNS and SASEGT. The CDR3 sequence: CASSEAGGPEQYF. In DNA, the CDR3 is TGTGCCAGCAGTGAAGCGGGAGGGCCCGAGCAGTACTTC.

The J gene is TRBJ1-6, the V gene TRBV29-1; D possibly corresponds to TRBD1 (6 bases). V lost 4 bases and J 7 bases, leaving 11 bases between the germline ends. The CDR3 loop spans 13 amino acids. Germline V gene data show CDR1 as SQVTM and CDR2 as ANQGSEA. DNA for the CDR3: TGCAGCGTTGCTTGGGACACCAATTCACCCCTCCACTTT. Its translation: CSVAWDTNSPLHF.

The chain joins TRBV6-1 to TRBJ2-2; perhaps TRBD1 as D (6 bases). Per germline, CDR1 MNHNS and CDR2 SASEGT. The CDR3 consists of 17 residues. The V and J ends lost 0 bases and 7 bases respectively, with 18 bases between them. The CDR3 sequence is CASSEAMRQVQIGELFF. The DNA of the CDR3 is TGTGCCAGCAGTGAAGCGATGCGACAGGTGCAGATCGGGGAGCTGTTTTTT.